The 24 T cell receptor beta chains below were found in one sample sequenced in a study of metastatic and nonmetastatic thyroid tumors. Every patient underwent thyroid surgery untreated. With MiXCR, TCRdb called clones anew from the PCR reads. Of around 34,000 clones listed, around 32% are singletons. Sequencing used blood. Receptor source: a female donor with papillary thyroid cancer or a benign thyroid nodule (not recorded which). Some clones in this sample may be carry-over from other donors' samples.

This clone was found many times. The genes are TRBV29-1 and TRBJ2-2; D is possibly TRBD1 (6 bases). Germline V gene lookup returns CDR1 SQVTM and CDR2 ANQGSEA. Trimming took off 8 bases at V and 3 bases at J, with 19 bases between the two ends. The CDR3 has 15 amino acids. The CDR3 DNA reads TGCAGCTCGCCCGAGGGACATTGGGACACCGGGGAGCTGTTTTTT. Translation gives CSSPEGHWDTGELFF.

This chain links TRBV2 with TRBJ1-1; D is perhaps TRBD1 (5 bases). Germline V gives CDR1 SNHLY, CDR2 FYNNEI. The V gene lost 8 bases and the J gene lost 11 bases, with 12 bases spanning the gap. The CDR3 spans 10 residues. CDR3 sequence: CASQGKGAFF. In DNA, the CDR3 is TGTGCCAGCCAGGGAAAGGGTGCTTTCTTT.

Only a few counts were recorded for this clone. The chain links TRBV6-1 to TRBJ1-3; D might be TRBD1 (5 bases). CDR3 size: 14 residues. Germline V gene data show CDR1 as MNHNS and CDR2 as SASEGT. V lost 6 bases to trimming and J lost 6 bases, with 15 bases between them. CDR3 nucleotides: TGTGCCAGCAGCCCGAAAGGGGAGGCAAACACCATATATTTT. Protein product: CASSPKGEANTIYF.

This chain uses TRBV7-3 with TRBJ2-7; D remains unclear. The CDR3 has 13 amino acids. The V end lost 0 bases, the J end lost 7 bases, and 10 bases lay between the germline ends. CDR1 is SGHTA and CDR2 is FQGTGA in the germline V gene. The CDR3 DNA reads TGTGCCAGCAGCTTAACGCGCCAGGCAGAGCAGTACTTC. Protein sequence: CASSLTRQAEQYF.

This clone has a handful of counts. The rearrangement joins TRBV12-3 or TRBV12-4 to TRBJ2-2, with TRBD1 identical over 9 bases. V was pared by 7 bases and J by 7 bases, with 7 bases of the junction left unmatched. This CDR3 has 14 amino acids. For the CDR3, the DNA is TGTGCCAGCACTTGGACAGGGGAAGGCGGGGAGCTGTTTTTT. This translates into CASTWTGEGGELFF.

This clone appeared many times. The chain couples TRBV3-1 to TRBJ1-2, with D maybe TRBD1 (6 bases). CDR1 and CDR2 from the germline V gene are LGHDT and YNNKEL (reference sequence). The length of the CDR3 is 15 residues. Trimming removed 4 bases at V and 1 base at J, with 13 bases between. The chain's CDR3 is CASSRDRSFNYGYTF. The CDR3 bases are TGTGCCAGCAGCCGAGACAGGAGCTTTAACTATGGCTACACCTTC. The variable domain in full, with the rest retrieved from reference TRBV3-1 and TRBJ1-2, is DTAVSQTPKYLVTQMGNDKSIKCEQNLGHDTMYWYKQDSKKFLKIMFSYNNKELIINETVPNRFSPKSPDKAHLNLHINSLELGDSAVYFCASSRDRSFNYGYTFGSGTRLTVV.

This clone has ten or more counts. The rearrangement links TRBV10-1 to TRBJ1-2; D unresolved. The CDR3 has 14 amino acids. Germline V CDR1 and CDR2: WNHNN, SYGVQD (reference sequence). V was shortened by 4 bases and J by 4 bases, with 13 bases between the two germline ends. CDR3 in amino acids: CASSAGPSSYGYTF. CDR3 sequence (DNA): TGCGCCAGCAGTGCCGGGCCCAGTAGCTATGGCTACACCTTC.

This clone was seen just once. Since the CDR3 does not end with the conserved phenylalanine or tryptophan, this likely comes from a read error. CDR3 residues: CASSVELPKDTQYV. DNA for the CDR3: TGTGCCAGCAGCGTAGAACTACCCAAAGATACGCAGTATGTT. V and J are TRBV9 and TRBJ2-3; no clear D. Trimming left V 0 bases short and J 5 bases short, with 10 bases between. There are 14 residues in the CDR3. CDR1 is SGDLS and CDR2 is YYNGEE in the germline V gene.

Sample share makes this clone medium-sized. This chain uses TRBV6-1 with TRBJ2-7; TRBD1 agrees at 9 bases. Germline assignment: CDR1 MNHNS and CDR2 SASEGT. The CDR3 runs 15 residues. The trim removed 5 bases at V and 4 bases at J, leaving 9 bases unmatched. In DNA form, the CDR3 reads TGTGCCAGCAGTAGAGCGGGACAGGGATCGTACGAGCAGTACTTC. Translation: CASSRAGQGSYEQYF.

This clone was seen at least ten times. This specimen includes other DNA sequences encoding the same CDR3. The chain is built from TRBV5-1 and TRBJ1-1; possibly TRBD1 for D (6 bases). The CDR3 runs 14 residues. V was cut by 5 bases and J by 0 bases, with 11 bases left in between. Germline loops: CDR1 SGHRS, CDR2 YFSETQ. The CDR3 sequence: CASRGTLMNTEAFF. For the CDR3, the DNA is TGCGCCAGCAGGGGGACACTCATGAACACTGAAGCTTTCTTT.

A note on this clone: Distinct nucleotide sequences in the sample also encode this CDR3. V usage is TRBV28 and J usage is TRBJ2-2; D unclear. V gave up 3 bases and J gave up 0 bases, with 8 bases separating them. The CDR3 consists of 15 residues. From germline, CDR1 is MDHEN and CDR2 SYDVKM. CDR3 loop: CASSLGGTNTGELFF. The CDR3 DNA reads as TGTGCCAGCAGTTTGGGCGGCACGAACACCGGGGAGCTGTTTTTT.

The chain recombines TRBV11-3 with TRBJ2-7; 7 nucleotides align to TRBD1. The length of the CDR3 is 15 residues. V shed 4 bases and J 7 bases; nucleotides not matched to a gene: 13. Germline CDR1 SGHNT, CDR2 YENEEA. CDR3 loop: CASSSEGTGVLEQYF. The CDR3 nucleotides read TGTGCCAGCAGCTCAGAGGGCACAGGGGTACTGGAGCAGTACTTC. Supplemented by reference TRBV11-3 and TRBJ2-7, the full variable domain reads EAGVVQSPRYKIIEKKQPVAFWCNPISGHNTLYWYLQNLGQGPELLIRYENEEAVDDSQLPKDRFSAERLKGVDSTLKIQPAELGDSAVYLCASSSEGTGVLEQYFGPGTRLTVT.

Only a few counts were recorded for this clone. This chain joins TRBV25-1 and TRBJ2-3; the D gene could be TRBD1 or TRBD2 (5 bases each). Germline lookup yields CDR1 MGHDK and CDR2 SYGVNS. This CDR3 spans 15 amino acids. Trimming removed 6 bases from V and 4 bases from J, with 17 bases in between. CDR3 DNA: TGTGCCAGCAGACGAGGGGACGGGGCCCCAGATACGCAGTATTTT. Translation: CASRRGDGAPDTQYF. Full variable domain (remainder filled in from reference TRBV25-1 and TRBJ2-3): EADIYQTPRYLVIGTGKKITLECSQTMGHDKMYWYQQDPGMELHLIHYSYGVNSTEKGDLSSESTVSRIRTEHFPLTLESARPSHTSQYLCASRRGDGAPDTQYFGPGTRLTVL.

The chain carries TRBV30 and TRBJ2-5, with a weak D call TRBD2 (6 bases). The V end lost 4 bases, the J end lost 8 bases, and 20 bases lay between the germline ends. In germline, CDR1 is GTSNPN, CDR2 SVGIG (reference sequence). CDR3 length: 14 residues. CDR3 region: CAWIVGGGQGTQYF. The CDR3 DNA follows: TGTGCCTGGATCGTGGGGGGAGGTCAGGGAACCCAGTACTTC.

CDR3 sequence reads: CASSHGQKVRVWPQHF. In DNA form, the CDR3 reads TGCGCCAGCAGTCATGGGCAGAAGGTGAGGGTGTGGCCCCAGCATTTT. V is TRBV10-1 and J is TRBJ1-5; D remains ambiguous. The germline CDR1 and CDR2 sequences are WNHNN and SYGVQD (reference sequence). The CDR3 covers 16 residues. The germline V and J ends were trimmed by 5 bases and 9 bases, with 23 bases remaining between them.

This clone has only a few counts. The rearrangement links TRBV6-6 to TRBJ1-5; TRBD1 is a possible D gene (5 bases). V dropped 5 bases and J dropped 0 bases, with 20 bases sitting between them. The germline CDR1 and CDR2 sequences are MNHNY and SVGAGI (reference sequence). The CDR3 spans 18 residues. The CDR3 DNA sequence: TGTGCCAGCAGTCCCCCCGCGGGAGCGGGGCATAGCAATCAGCCCCAGCATTTT. This sequence encodes CASSPPAGAGHSNQPQHF.

This clone was recorded a few times. The gene calls are TRBV19 and TRBJ1-2, with unresolved D. Germline values: CDR1 LNHDA, CDR2 SQIVND (reference sequence). The CDR3 runs 11 residues. V lost 6 bases, J lost 6 bases, and 8 bases lay in between. The CDR3 reads CASRQTDGYTF. CDR3 nucleotide sequence: TGTGCCAGTAGGCAGACGGATGGCTACACCTTC.

The chain couples TRBV2 to TRBJ2-7; no clear D. This CDR3 is built from 14 residues. CDR1 and CDR2 from the germline V gene are SNHLY and FYNNEI. V was shortened by 7 bases and J by 2 bases, with 15 bases between the two germline ends. The CDR3 DNA follows: TGTGCCAGCACCCCGCCCGGCGGAACCTACGAGCAGTACTTC. This encodes CASTPPGGTYEQYF.

Ten or more counts support this clone. The chain links TRBV24-1 to TRBJ1-6, with D possibly being TRBD1 (5 bases). This CDR3 spans 18 amino acids. Trimming stripped 1 base from V and 14 bases from J, with 26 bases between. The germline V gene encodes CDR1 KGHDR and CDR2 SFDVKD. CDR3 sequence: CATSDFRGPLPSVRTLHF. In DNA, the CDR3 is TGTGCCACCAGTGATTTCCGGGGACCGCTGCCGTCAGTGAGGACCCTCCACTTT.

This clone was picked up many times. This rearrangement joins TRBV30 to TRBJ2-7; D is unresolved. V was clipped by 5 bases and J by 0 bases, with 11 bases between them. CDR1 and CDR2 from the germline V gene are GTSNPN and SVGIG (reference sequence). This CDR3 spans 13 amino acids. In nucleotides, the CDR3 is TGTGCCTGGGCCTTGGTAGGCTCCTACGAGCAGTACTTC. It encodes CAWALVGSYEQYF.

Ten or more counts support this clone. The genes are TRBV4-2 and TRBJ2-7; the D gene could be TRBD1 or TRBD2 (7 bases each). V was cut by 4 bases and J by 5 bases, with 21 bases left in between. Germline V gives CDR1 LGHNA, CDR2 YNFKEQ. The CDR3 runs 16 residues. This chain's CDR3 is CASSPSGRGLSHEQYF. The CDR3 DNA sequence: TGTGCCAGCAGCCCTTCTGGGAGGGGGCTATCCCACGAGCAGTACTTC.

This chain connects TRBV12-3 or TRBV12-4 to TRBJ1-5; D is unresolved. V was cut by 1 base and J by 6 bases, with 7 bases left in between. The CDR3 contains 13 residues. CDR3 protein: CASSLGLIQPQHF. CDR3 nucleotide sequence: TGTGCCAGCAGTTTAGGCTTAATTCAGCCCCAGCATTTT.

Points on this clone: One end of the junction is discordant with germline, which a read error may explain. This chain links TRBV27 with TRBJ1-5; D is perhaps TRBD1 (5 bases). This CDR3 contains 14 residues. Germline CDR1 MNHEY, CDR2 SMNVEV (reference sequence). CDR3 sequence reads: CASSQAGRGQPQHF. CDR3 DNA sequence: TGTGCTAGCAGTCAAGCAGGGCGAGGTCAGCCCCAGCATTTT.

The CDR3 reads CASSLWGGTSNEQFF. For the CDR3, the DNA is TGTGCCAGCAGCCTTTGGGGCGGGACTTCGAATGAGCAGTTCTTC. The V gene is TRBV11-1, the J gene TRBJ2-1, with a tentative D call TRBD2 (6 bases). Trimming cost V 5 bases and J 7 bases, with 18 bases left between them. CDR1 is SGHAT, CDR2 FQDESV, per germline (reference sequence). This CDR3 contains 15 residues. The whole variable domain, filled in from reference TRBV11-1 and TRBJ2-1, reads EAEVAQSPRYKITEKSQAVAFWCDPISGHATLYWYRQILGQGPELLVQFQDESVVDDSQLPKDRFSAERLKGVDSTLKIQPAELGDSAMYLCASSLWGGTSNEQFFGPGTRLTVL.